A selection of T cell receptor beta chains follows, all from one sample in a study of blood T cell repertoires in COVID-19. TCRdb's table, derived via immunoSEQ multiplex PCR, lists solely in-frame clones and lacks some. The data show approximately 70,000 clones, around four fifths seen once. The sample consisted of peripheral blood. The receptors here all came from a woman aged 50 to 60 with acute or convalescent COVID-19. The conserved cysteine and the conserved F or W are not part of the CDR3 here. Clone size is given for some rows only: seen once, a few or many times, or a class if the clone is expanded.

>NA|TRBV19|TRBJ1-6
ASSTTGQGHYPLH
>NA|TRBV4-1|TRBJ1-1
ASSQVMNTEAF
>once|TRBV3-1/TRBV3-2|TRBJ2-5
ASSQGGLAGETQY
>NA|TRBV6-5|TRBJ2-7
ASREDRPPYEQY
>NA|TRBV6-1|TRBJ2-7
ASSETPDRAAYEQY
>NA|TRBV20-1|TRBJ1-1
SARVGTEAF
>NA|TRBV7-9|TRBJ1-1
ASSLVTGVNTEAF
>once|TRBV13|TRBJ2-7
ASRHRGTGFNSYEQY
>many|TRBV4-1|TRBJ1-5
ASSPDRGNQPQH
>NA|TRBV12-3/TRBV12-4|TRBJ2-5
ASSFSPETQY
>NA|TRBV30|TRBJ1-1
AGTDSLNTEAF
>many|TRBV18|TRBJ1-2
ASSPSPTGGPYGYT
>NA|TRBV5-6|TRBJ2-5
ASSPLAGGGQETQY
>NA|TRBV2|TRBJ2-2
ASSQETGELF
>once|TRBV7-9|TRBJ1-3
ASSTSTDREKGHPGNTIY
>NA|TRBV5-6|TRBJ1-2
ASSFRKNYGYT
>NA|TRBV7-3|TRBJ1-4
ASSSRWNEKLF
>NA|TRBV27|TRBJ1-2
ASSLNGANYGYT
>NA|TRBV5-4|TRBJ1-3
ASSFQGSGNTIY
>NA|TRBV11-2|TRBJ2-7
ASSLGIGSQATYEQY
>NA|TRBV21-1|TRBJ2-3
ASGIEREGESDTQY
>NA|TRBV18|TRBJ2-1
ASSPVDIAYNEQF
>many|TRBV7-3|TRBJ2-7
ASSLTPWASGSSHEQY
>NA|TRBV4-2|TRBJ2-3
ASSQTPLAGARTDTQY
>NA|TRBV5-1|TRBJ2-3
ASSFGAGGRGDTQY
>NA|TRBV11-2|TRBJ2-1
ASSIGGPYNEQF
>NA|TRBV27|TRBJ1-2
ASSPTADLRSGYT
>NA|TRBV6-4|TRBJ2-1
ASSDGTGANEQF
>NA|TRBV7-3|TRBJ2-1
ASSPHQASSYNEQF
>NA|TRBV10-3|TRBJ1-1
AIRGDTEAF
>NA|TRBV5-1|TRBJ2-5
ASSASGTSEETQY
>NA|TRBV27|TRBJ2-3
ASSFGAGVDTQY
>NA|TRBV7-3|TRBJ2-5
ASSPGLAEETQY
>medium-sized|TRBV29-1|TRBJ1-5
SVGDQPQH
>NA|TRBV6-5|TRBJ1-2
ASSGPGQGTYGYT
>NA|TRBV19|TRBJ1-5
ASSNDRSNQPQH
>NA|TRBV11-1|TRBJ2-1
ASSLRENNEQF
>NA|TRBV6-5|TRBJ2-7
ASRPSGRYAYEQY
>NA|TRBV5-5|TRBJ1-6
ASSYLRDSPLH
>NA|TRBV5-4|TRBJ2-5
ASRDIGQETQY
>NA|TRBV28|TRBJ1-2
ASSLRENGYT
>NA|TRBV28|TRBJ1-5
ASSLGVSGPY
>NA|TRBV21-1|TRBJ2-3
ASSKPRTSGIADTQY
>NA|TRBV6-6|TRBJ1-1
ASSYPEGGLEAF
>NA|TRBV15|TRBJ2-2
ATSSRTGRNTGELF
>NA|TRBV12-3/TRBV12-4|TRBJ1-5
ASSLNNNQPQH